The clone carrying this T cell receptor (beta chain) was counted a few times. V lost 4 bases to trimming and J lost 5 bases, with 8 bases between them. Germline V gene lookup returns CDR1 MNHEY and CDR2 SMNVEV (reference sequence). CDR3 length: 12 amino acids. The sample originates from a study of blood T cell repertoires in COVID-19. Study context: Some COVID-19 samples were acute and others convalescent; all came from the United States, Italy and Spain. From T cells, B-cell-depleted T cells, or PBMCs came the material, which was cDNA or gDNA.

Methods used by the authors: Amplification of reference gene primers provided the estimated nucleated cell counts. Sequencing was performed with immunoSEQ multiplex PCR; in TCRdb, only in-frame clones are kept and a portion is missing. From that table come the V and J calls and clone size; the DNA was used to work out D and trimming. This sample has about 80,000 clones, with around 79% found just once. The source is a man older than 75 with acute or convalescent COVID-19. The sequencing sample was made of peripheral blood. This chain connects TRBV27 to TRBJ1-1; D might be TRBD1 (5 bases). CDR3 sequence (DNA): TGTGCCAGCAGTTCGGGACTGACTGAAGCTTTCTTT. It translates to CASSSGLTEAFF.